This T cell receptor beta chain was sequenced for a study of blood T cell repertoires in COVID-19. In the study overall: The samples span acute and convalescent COVID-19 from the United States, Italy and Spain. PBMCs, B-cell-depleted T cells, or T cells provided the cDNA or gDNA that made up the material.

Germline CDR1 is MNHEY and CDR2 is SMNVEV (reference sequence). The CDR3 loop spans 16 amino acids. The junction had 10 bases not matched to a gene; V was cut back by 6 bases and J by 6 bases. Original methodology: Amplified reference gene primers provided the basis for estimating nucleated cell counts. Clones were read by immunoSEQ multiplex PCR, and TCRdb kept only the in-frame ones, dropping some. That table supplies the V and J calls and clone size; D and trimming were determined from the DNA. Among 100,000 to 120,000 clones listed, about 70% were seen once. This TCR derives from a woman aged 60-70 years with acute or convalescent COVID-19. This rearrangement joins TRBV27 to TRBJ2-1; 11 bases map to TRBD2. The sequenced material came from peripheral blood. Here the CDR3 DNA reads TGTGCCAGCAGCCAAATTCTAGCGGGGGGCCTCAATGAGCAGTTCTTC. Protein product: CASSQILAGGLNEQFF.